Below are 26 T cell receptor beta chains sequenced from a single sample in a study of cytomegalovirus exposure and HLA in healthy donors. Sequencing was performed with immunoSEQ multiplex PCR; in TCRdb, only in-frame clones are kept and a portion is missing. The sample contains 300,000 to 400,000 clones, approximately 88% of which appear only once. Sample: PBMCs. The receptors stem from a man aged 25 to 45 in good health and CMV-seronegative.

The chain carries TRBV7-9 and TRBJ1-5; D is ambiguous. V lost 5 bases and J 1 base, leaving 9 bases between the germline ends. The germline CDR1 and CDR2 sequences are SEHNR and FQNEAQ (reference sequence). The CDR3 has 14 amino acids. The CDR3 reads CASSPPGSNQPQHF. The CDR3 DNA is TGTGCCAGCAGCCCCCCGGGGAGCAATCAGCCCCAGCATTTT.

The chain uses TRBV11-2 and TRBJ1-3; D remains unclear. The V gene's germline CDR1 is SGHAT and CDR2 FQNNGV. The V and J ends lost 7 bases and 2 bases respectively, with 15 bases between them. There are 15 residues in the CDR3. The CDR3 loop is CASTDPGSPGNTIYF. In DNA form, the CDR3 reads TGTGCCAGCACCGATCCGGGGTCTCCTGGAAACACCATATATTTT.

The chain carries TRBV5-1 and TRBJ1-3, with D perhaps TRBD1 (5 bases). Germline V lookup: CDR1 SGHRS, CDR2 YFSETQ. The CDR3 loop spans 16 amino acids. The germline V and J ends were trimmed by 0 bases and 2 bases, with 12 bases remaining between them. The CDR3 here is CASSLEGAGTGNTIYF. CDR3 DNA sequence: TGCGCCAGCAGCTTGGAGGGTGCAGGGACTGGAAACACCATATATTTT.

This chain uses TRBV7-2 with TRBJ2-7, with TRBD2 as a possible D gene (6 bases). CDR3 length: 15 amino acids. Per the germline V gene, CDR1 is SGHTA and CDR2 is FQGNSA. The ends were cut back, 1 base at V and 7 bases at J, with 17 bases in the middle. CDR3 bases: TGTGCCAGCAGCTTAGACGGTCGCGGGGCATGGGAGCAGTACTTC. This gives the protein CASSLDGRGAWEQYF.

The V and J genes are TRBV15 and TRBJ2-1, with 9 bases fitting TRBD1. The trim removed 0 bases at V and 5 bases at J, leaving 5 bases unmatched. The V gene's germline CDR1 is LNHNV and CDR2 YYDKDF (reference sequence). The CDR3 contains 16 residues. CDR3 residues: CATSRDRRTGDNEQFF. The CDR3 DNA sequence: TGTGCCACCAGCAGAGATCGGCGGACAGGGGACAATGAGCAGTTCTTC.

The genes are TRBV10-1 and TRBJ1-1; D is undetermined. The germline V gene has CDR1 WNHNN and CDR2 SYGVQD (reference sequence). This CDR3 comprises 14 residues. V was cut by 0 bases and J by 4 bases, with 9 bases left in between. The DNA for the CDR3 is TGCGCCAGCAGTGAGTCGTCCCGGGGCACTGAAGCTTTCTTT. Amino acid sequence: CASSESSRGTEAFF.

The rearrangement uses TRBV6-4 and TRBJ1-5, with D unresolved. The length of the CDR3 is 16 residues. V lost 8 bases and J 0 bases, leaving 17 bases between the germline ends. CDR1 is MRHNA and CDR2 is SNTAGT in the germline V gene. The CDR3 nucleotides are TGTGCCAGCCCCGTCGATCGACTCTATAGCAATCAGCCCCAGCATTTT. Translating it yields CASPVDRLYSNQPQHF.

The V call is TRBV6-5, the J call TRBJ1-6; 7 bases fit TRBD1. Unmatched junction bases numbered 5, after V lost 4 bases and J lost 5 bases. Germline CDR1 is MNHEY and CDR2 is SVGAGI. CDR3 size: 15 residues. For the CDR3, the DNA is TGTGCCAGCAGTTTTAGGGACAGAGATAATTCACCCCTCCACTTT. It encodes CASSFRDRDNSPLHF.

The chain carries TRBV4-1 and TRBJ2-6; D perhaps matches TRBD2 (6 bases). This CDR3 region has 15 residues. V was cut by 1 base and J by 8 bases, with 12 bases left in between. From germline, CDR1 is MGHRA and CDR2 YSYEKL. DNA for the CDR3: TGCGCCAGCAGCCAAGGGCGGGGACTGTCCAACGTCCTGACTTTC. As protein: CASSQGRGLSNVLTF.

This clone was recorded only once. The CDR3 nucleotides are TGTGCCAGCAGTGTCACCCCGGACAGGGGGGGAACTGAAGCTTTCTTT. It translates to CASSVTPDRGGTEAFF. The chain joins TRBV6-1 to TRBJ1-1; TRBD1 agrees at 10 bases. Germline CDR1 and CDR2: MNHNS and SASEGT. The CDR3 has 16 amino acids. The V and J ends lost 4 bases and 5 bases, in that order; junction bases with no gene match: 10.

Points on this clone: This specimen includes other DNA sequences encoding the same CDR3. V is TRBV5-1 and J is TRBJ2-7, with TRBD1 as a possible D gene (5 bases). The ends were cut back, 5 bases at V and 2 bases at J, with 14 bases in the middle. Germline lookup yields CDR1 SGHRS and CDR2 YFSETQ. CDR3 length equals 14 residues. The CDR3: CASRGTGATYEQYF. The CDR3 nucleotides read TGCGCCAGCAGAGGTACAGGCGCTACCTACGAGCAGTACTTC.

The J gene is TRBJ1-2, the V gene TRBV6-5; 7 nucleotides match TRBD1. After removal of 6 bases from V and 4 bases from J, the junction contained 8 bases not matched to a gene. CDR3 length: 14 amino acids. Looked up from germline, CDR1 is MNHEY and CDR2 is SVGAGI. CDR3 residues: CASSRDRPLYGYTF. The CDR3, as DNA: TGTGCCAGCAGCCGGGACAGACCCCTCTATGGCTACACCTTC.

This clone was picked up one time. The chain uses TRBV7-9 and TRBJ1-1; D is ambiguous. The V end was cut by 0 bases, the J end by 1 base, with 6 bases between. The V gene's germline CDR1 is SEHNR and CDR2 FQNEAQ (reference sequence). The CDR3 runs to 14 residues. The CDR3 reads CASSLAIENTEAFF. CDR3 bases: TGTGCCAGCAGCTTAGCGATAGAGAACACTGAAGCTTTCTTT.

The chain combines TRBV11-1 with TRBJ2-2; 10 nucleotides align to TRBD1. The germline V gene encodes CDR1 SGHAT and CDR2 FQDESV (reference sequence). V trimming: 5 bases; J trimming: 3 bases; junction bases outside the gene matches: 6. This CDR3 is built from 16 residues. CDR3 nucleotide sequence: TGTGCCAGCAGCGGACGGACAGGGGGTCACACCGGGGAGCTGTTTTTT. Its protein is CASSGRTGGHTGELFF.

The rearrangement joins TRBV11-2 to TRBJ1-4; D uncertain. This CDR3 is built from 15 residues. The V gene lost 2 bases and the J gene lost 3 bases, with 10 bases spanning the gap. Per the germline V gene, CDR1 is SGHAT and CDR2 is FQNNGV. In DNA, the CDR3 is TGTGCCAGCAGCTTACAGCGGTCGGCTAATGAAAAACTGTTTTTT. Translated, it gives CASSLQRSANEKLFF.

V gene TRBV10-1 combines with J gene TRBJ2-2; a weak D match, TRBD2 (6 bases). The ends were cut back, 6 bases at V and 5 bases at J, with 13 bases in the middle. CDR1 and CDR2 (germline): WNHNN, SYGVQD (reference sequence). The CDR3 spans 14 residues. CDR3 region: CASREGSLTGELFF. The CDR3 coding sequence is TGCGCCAGCAGGGAGGGGAGCCTAACCGGGGAGCTGTTTTTT.

V is TRBV4-3 and J is TRBJ2-2; 8 bases align to TRBD1. With 0 bases clipped from V and 7 bases from J, the junction kept 7 bases outside the gene matches. CDR3 length equals 16 residues. In germline, CDR1 is LGHNA, CDR2 YSLEER. CDR3 in amino acids: CASSQDIRGLGGELFF. DNA of the CDR3: TGCGCCAGCAGCCAAGACATCAGGGGGCTCGGCGGGGAGCTGTTTTTT.

The chain uses TRBV7-9 and TRBJ2-7; possible D gene TRBD2, 5 bases. The length of the CDR3 is 15 residues. Germline loops: CDR1 SEHNR, CDR2 FQNEAQ (reference sequence). The ends were cut back, 1 base at V and 0 bases at J, with 10 bases in the middle. The CDR3 nucleotides are TGTGCCAGCAGCTTAGAGGGTGGGAGCTCCTACGAGCAGTACTTC. Its translation: CASSLEGGSSYEQYF.

This sequence joins TRBV2 and TRBJ2-5, with 10 bases lining up with TRBD2. This CDR3 is built from 16 residues. Trimming at V came to 5 bases and at J to 1 base, leaving 7 bases not matched to a gene. CDR1 and CDR2 from the germline V gene are SNHLY and FYNNEI. The CDR3: CASSKIAGGGQETQYF. DNA of the CDR3: TGTGCCAGCAGTAAAATAGCGGGGGGCGGCCAAGAGACCCAGTACTTC.

The chain uses TRBV2 and TRBJ1-1, with unresolved D. The CDR3 is 14 amino acids. Germline CDR1 SNHLY, CDR2 FYNNEI. The V end lost 4 bases, the J end lost 5 bases, and 14 bases lay between the germline ends. The CDR3 is CASSGQGVSTEAFF. The CDR3 DNA reads as TGTGCCAGCAGTGGCCAAGGAGTATCAACTGAAGCTTTCTTT.

This chain uses TRBV6-5 with TRBJ1-1, with 8 bases aligning to TRBD1. Trimming took 4 bases from V and 3 from J; bases not matched to a gene: 4. CDR3 size: 14 residues. Per germline, CDR1 MNHEY and CDR2 SVGAGI. The CDR3 spells CASSSTGGYTEAFF. In DNA form, the CDR3 reads TGTGCCAGCAGTTCCACAGGGGGATACACTGAAGCTTTCTTT.

This rearrangement joins TRBV29-1 to TRBJ2-7; 12 bases agree with TRBD1. The V segment lost 7 bases and the J segment 8 bases; nucleotides outside the gene matches: 6. This CDR3 is 12 amino acids long. CDR1 SQVTM and CDR2 ANQGSEA come from the germline V gene. CDR3 DNA sequence: TGCAGCGCGGGACAGGGGGCAAGTCAGCAGTACTTC. It translates to CSAGQGASQQYF.

The chain uses TRBV2 and TRBJ1-3; D may be TRBD1 (6 bases). This CDR3 comprises 15 residues. V was trimmed by 5 bases and J by 4 bases, leaving 15 bases between them. Germline-derived CDR1 and CDR2 are SNHLY and FYNNEI. CDR3 in amino acids: CASSKDSLLGNTIYF. The CDR3 DNA reads TGTGCCAGCAGTAAGGACAGCCTCCTAGGAAACACCATATATTTT.

The rearrangement joins TRBV14 to TRBJ1-1; maybe TRBD1 (5 bases). The CDR3 is 15 residues long. The germline V gene encodes CDR1 SGHDN and CDR2 FVKESK. V gave up 4 bases and J gave up 1 base, with 13 bases separating them. The CDR3 loop reads CASSRQWLGNTEAFF. The CDR3 nucleotides are TGTGCCAGCAGCCGACAGTGGTTGGGGAACACTGAAGCTTTCTTT.

The chain recombines TRBV7-2 with TRBJ2-7, with TRBD1 matching over 8 bases. CDR1 is SGHTA and CDR2 is FQGNSA in the germline V gene. This CDR3 has 14 amino acids. Trimming removed 0 bases from V and 6 bases from J; junction bases left unmatched: 4. The CDR3 spells CASSLAQGAFEQYF. The CDR3 DNA sequence: TGTGCCAGCAGCTTAGCCCAGGGGGCGTTCGAGCAGTACTTC. The full variable domain, with the rest looked up from reference TRBV7-2 and TRBJ2-7, is GAGVSQSPSNKVTEKGKDVELRCDPISGHTALYWYRQSLGQGLEFLIYFQGNSAPDKSGLPSDRFSAERTGGSVSTLTIQRTQQEDSAVYLCASSLAQGAFEQYFGPGTRLTVT.

V gene TRBV4-2 combines with J gene TRBJ2-5; tentatively, D is TRBD1 (6 bases). CDR3 length: 14 amino acids. Germline V CDR1 and CDR2: LGHNA, YNFKEQ. V was clipped by 3 bases and J by 4 bases, with 12 bases between them. The CDR3 sequence is CASSQPGAAETQYF. CDR3 nucleotides: TGTGCCAGCAGCCAGCCAGGGGCCGCAGAGACCCAGTACTTC.